This T cell receptor (beta chain) was recovered during a study of cytomegalovirus exposure and HLA in healthy donors. Findings and caveats of the study: The presence/absence work took it that sequencing depth was about the same across donors. About 90% or about 30% of the time was how often most TCR beta V segments were productive, according to an earlier analysis.

PCR used 60 Vbeta primers and 13 Jbeta primers. Sequencing was performed with immunoSEQ multiplex PCR; in TCRdb, only in-frame clones are kept and a portion is missing. The data show more than 95,000 clones, 78% seen once. Regarding this clone: Its specificity is unknown.

These donors, healthy bone marrow donors, were studied. At sampling all donors were nominally healthy, likely with unrecorded immune exposures. Sequencing was done on a sample of PBMCs. The source is a man aged 25-45 years in good health and CMV-seronegative.

CDR3 DNA sequence: TGTGCCAGCAGCTTAGCCCGGGCGGGGAGGGAAAAACTGTTTTTT. Its protein is CASSLARAGREKLFF. The rearrangement joins TRBV7-2 to TRBJ1-4, with D unresolved. The CDR3 is made up of 15 amino acids. With 0 bases removed from V and 8 bases from J, the gap between germline ends came to 13 bases. Looked up from germline, CDR1 is SGHTA and CDR2 is FQGNSA.